Shown below are 16 T cell receptor beta chains from a single sample sequenced in a study of blood T cell repertoires in COVID-19. Generated by immunoSEQ multiplex PCR, the TCRdb table keeps only in-frame clones and is missing some. This table holds some 60,000 clones, roughly 80% found once. Sequenced: peripheral blood. These receptors came from a man aged 50-60 years with COVID-19, enrolled during active disease.

The chain combines TRBV19 with TRBJ1-5, with D maybe TRBD1 (6 bases). This CDR3 has 16 amino acids. Between the trimmed V and J ends, which lost 1 base and 2 bases, there was a span of 12 bases. Germline V gene sequence: CDR1 LNHDA, CDR2 SQIVND (reference sequence). Here the CDR3 reads CASSIGGQGGNQPQHF. As DNA, the CDR3 is TGTGCCAGTAGTATAGGGGGGCAGGGCGGCAATCAGCCCCAGCATTTT. The full variable domain, with the rest looked up from reference TRBV19 and TRBJ1-5, is DGGITQSPKYLFRKEGQNVTLSCEQNLNHDAMYWYRQDPGQGLRLIYYSQIVNDFQKGDIAEGYSVSREKKESFPLTVTSAQKNPTAFYLCASSIGGQGGNQPQHFGDGTRLSIL.

V gene TRBV6-5 combines with J gene TRBJ2-2; TRBD2 matches 11 bases. Trimming cost V 6 bases and J 3 bases; bases outside gene matches: 3. Germline assignment: CDR1 MNHEY and CDR2 SVGAGI. The CDR3 has 15 residues. The CDR3 sequence is CASRETSGDTGELFF. The DNA for the CDR3 is TGTGCCAGCAGGGAGACTAGCGGGGACACCGGGGAGCTGTTTTTT.

V gene TRBV6-6 combines with J gene TRBJ1-4; 8 bases line up with TRBD1. The CDR3 consists of 13 residues. V trimming: 7 bases; J trimming: 8 bases; junction bases outside the gene matches: 6. In germline, CDR1 is MNHNY, CDR2 SVGAGI (reference sequence). The CDR3 coding sequence is TGTGCCAGCAAAACAGGGGGACGGGAAAAACTGTTTTTT. It yields the protein CASKTGGREKLFF.

The V and J genes are TRBV4-1 and TRBJ2-7; TRBD1 matches 10 bases. CDR3 size: 15 residues. CDR1 and CDR2 from the germline V gene are MGHRA and YSYEKL. J lost 3 bases, V lost 6 bases, and 8 bases had no gene match. For the CDR3, the DNA is TGCGCCAGCAGTAAGACCGGGACAGGGGTCTACGAGCAGTACTTC. Translation gives CASSKTGTGVYEQYF.

The chain uses TRBV18 and TRBJ1-1; TRBD1 might be the D (6 bases). The CDR3 extends over 13 amino acids. V was pared by 10 bases and J by 0 bases, with 12 bases between. CDR1 is KGHSH and CDR2 is LQKENI in the germline V gene. The CDR3 sequence is CATRTDMNTEAFF. The CDR3, as DNA: TGTGCCACCAGGACAGATATGAACACTGAAGCTTTCTTT.

The J gene is TRBJ2-7, the V gene TRBV20-1; tentatively, D is TRBD1 (7 bases). The V gene lost 3 bases and the J gene lost 0 bases, with 15 bases spanning the gap. CDR3 length: 15 amino acids. Germline V lookup: CDR1 DFQATT, CDR2 SNEGSKA (reference sequence). CDR3 sequence: CSASNFRGASYEQYF. CDR3 DNA: TGCAGTGCTAGTAACTTCAGGGGGGCCTCCTACGAGCAGTACTTC.

This chain connects TRBV30 to TRBJ2-2; D not certain. This CDR3 region has 13 residues. Per germline, CDR1 GTSNPN and CDR2 SVGIG (reference sequence). V lost 5 bases, J lost 0 bases, and 7 bases lay in between. In DNA form, the CDR3 reads TGTGCCTGGCCAGAAACGAACACCGGGGAGCTGTTTTTT. It yields the protein CAWPETNTGELFF.

V is TRBV6-5 and J is TRBJ2-7; 7 positions match TRBD1. The trim removed 6 bases at V and 7 bases at J, leaving 6 bases unmatched. Germline assignment: CDR1 MNHEY and CDR2 SVGAGI. This CDR3 has 12 residues. CDR3 residues: CASSQQGWEQYF. In DNA, the CDR3 is TGTGCCAGCAGCCAACAGGGGTGGGAGCAGTACTTC.

The CDR3 loop reads CATRDRVETNEQFF. The CDR3 nucleotides read TGTGCCACCCGTGACAGGGTCGAGACTAATGAGCAGTTCTTC. V gene TRBV10-3 combines with J gene TRBJ2-1, with 7 positions matching TRBD1. V gave up 10 bases and J gave up 7 bases; unmatched junction bases: 13. CDR1 ENHRY and CDR2 SYGVKD come from the germline V gene. This CDR3 has 14 residues.

This sequence joins TRBV29-1 and TRBJ2-5, with D tentatively TRBD2 (5 bases). The CDR3 length is 12 residues. The germline V gene has CDR1 SQVTM and CDR2 ANQGSEA. Trimming removed 5 bases at V and 5 bases at J, with 12 bases between. CDR3: CSVRRSGETQYF. Here the CDR3 DNA reads TGCAGCGTTCGGAGGTCTGGGGAGACCCAGTACTTC. The full variable domain, its missing parts supplied by reference TRBV29-1 and TRBJ2-5, is SAVISQKPSRDICQRGTSLTIQCQVDSQVTMMFWYRQQPGQSLTLIATANQGSEATYESGFVIDKFPISRPNLTFSTLTVSNMSPEDSSIYLCSVRRSGETQYFGPGTRLLVL.

The rearrangement joins TRBV6-5 to TRBJ2-1, with 8 nucleotides matching TRBD2. With 6 bases clipped from V and 5 bases from J, the junction kept 9 bases outside the gene matches. The germline CDR1 and CDR2 sequences are MNHEY and SVGAGI. The CDR3 is 15 residues long. CDR3 coding DNA: TGTGCCAGCAGCAAGACTAGCGCACGCCACAATGAGCAGTTCTTC. It translates to CASSKTSARHNEQFF.

The chain is built from TRBV28 and TRBJ1-5, with a tentative D call TRBD1 (6 bases). CDR3 size: 13 residues. From germline, CDR1 is MDHEN and CDR2 SYDVKM. Trimming left V 6 bases short and J 6 bases short, with 12 bases between. The CDR3 reads CASRLGGGQPQHF. CDR3 sequence (DNA): TGTGCCAGCAGGTTGGGAGGGGGTCAGCCCCAGCATTTT.

The genes are TRBV5-1 and TRBJ2-1, with 11 bases that match TRBD2. Per the germline V gene, CDR1 is SGHRS and CDR2 is YFSETQ. Trimming removed 6 bases from V and 2 bases from J; junction bases left unmatched: 10. CDR3 length: 17 residues. Here the CDR3 DNA reads TGCGCCAGCACCAAGACTAGCGGGACCGGCACCTACAATGAGCAGTTCTTC. Translating gives CASTKTSGTGTYNEQFF. Full variable domain (remainder filled in from reference TRBV5-1 and TRBJ2-1): KAGVTQTPRYLIKTRGQQVTLSCSPISGHRSVSWYQQTPGQGLQFLFEYFSETQRNKGNFPGRFSGRQFSNSRSEMNVSTLELGDSALYLCASTKTSGTGTYNEQFFGPGTRLTVL.

This clone was observed once. V usage is TRBV28 and J usage is TRBJ2-7; tentatively, D is TRBD1 (5 bases). CDR1 is MDHEN and CDR2 is SYDVKM in the germline V gene. V was shortened by 6 bases and J by 0 bases, with 9 bases between the two germline ends. The CDR3 runs to 13 residues. CDR3 nucleotide sequence: TGTGCCAGCAGGGTGACAGTCTCCTACGAGCAGTACTTC. This translates into CASRVTVSYEQYF.

The chain carries TRBV6-5 and TRBJ1-1; a possible D gene is TRBD1 (6 bases). CDR3 length: 15 residues. Germline V gives CDR1 MNHEY, CDR2 SVGAGI. Deletions cut 2 bases from V and 2 bases from J, with 12 bases between. The CDR3 nucleotides are TGTGCCAGCAGTTACGCACAGGGTTATAACACTGAAGCTTTCTTT. It codes for CASSYAQGYNTEAFF.

This chain links TRBV14 with TRBJ2-7; D is ambiguous. V was shortened by 4 bases and J by 0 bases, with 10 bases between the two germline ends. Germline values: CDR1 SGHDN, CDR2 FVKESK. The CDR3 extends over 14 amino acids. The CDR3 DNA is TGTGCCAGCAGCCCATTTAAACACTCCTACGAGCAGTACTTC. This gives the protein CASSPFKHSYEQYF.